Included here is one T cell receptor (beta chain) sequence, with context. Its cognate antigen has yet to be identified. There are no base qualities to consult, and no much larger clone falls within one base. Sample time point, as interpreted from the label and publication: more than 40 days after influenza vaccine administration. Libraries came from RT-PCR. Reads for this sample came from an Illumina HiSeq 2500. TCRdb reprocessed the public reads (quality trimming at Q25 with fastp, clone calling with MiXCR) and kept in-frame beta chains. All rows with the same CDR3 protein become a single entry with the most common DNA and genes. The sample table records hundreds of thousands of distinct CDR3 sequences; 9.5% to 12% of these occur just once. Approximately 12% of the sample lies in the top ten. The data belong to a study of response to subunit inactivated influenza vaccine (dated by TCRdb to 2016 to 2018). In the study overall: To follow how T cells responded to a trivalent subunit inactivated influenza vaccine, the researchers relied on deep quantitative profiling of the T cell receptor repertoire. Study-wide findings and limitations: It was suggested by the authors that each seasonal influenza vaccination may recruit only a limited number of new T cells.

In the germline V gene, CDR1 corresponds to MGHDK and CDR2 to SYGVNS. V and J are truncated by 3 bases and 2 bases respectively, leaving an intervening sequence of 13 bases. From its cysteine to its phenylalanine, the CDR3 spans 15 amino acids. Only the CDR3 region is kept as DNA, spanning 45 bases read in frame from base 1. Sequences were derived from PBMCs from blood, sampled roughly 48 days after vaccination. The clonotype comes from a man aged 50 to 59 who received an inactivated influenza vaccine. Donor details come from another sample of the same person, matched by shared clones. The rearranged segments are TRBV25-1 and TRBJ1-2; confidence is insufficient to name the D gene. Here the CDR3 is given as CASSDRASGNYGYTF. In nucleotides, the sequence is TGTGCCAGCAGTGATAGGGCTTCCGGGAACTATGGCTACACCTTC.